The TCR beta chain described here comes from a study of control samples from healthy donors and cancer patients. Profiled with immunoSEQ multiplex PCR; TCRdb holds only in-frame clones, not every one. The sample contains around 90,000 clones, around 85% of which appear only once. CDR3 length: 16 amino acids. Unmatched junction bases numbered 2, after V lost 0 bases and J lost 3 bases. Germline lookup yields CDR1 MRHNA and CDR2 SNTAGT. The sequenced sample was blood. This chain links TRBV6-4 with TRBJ2-3; TRBD2 matches at 11 bases. The receptor comes from a man between 25 and 39 years old in good health. CDR3 amino acids: CASSDSGTSGTDTQYF. As DNA, the CDR3 is TGTGCCAGCAGTGACTCCGGGACTAGCGGAACAGATACGCAGTATTTT.